Listed below are T cell receptor beta chains from one sample, sequenced in a study of blood T cell repertoires in COVID-19. Generated by immunoSEQ multiplex PCR, the TCRdb table keeps only in-frame clones and is missing some. The table lists roughly 400,000 clones, 91% of them singletons. What was sequenced was PBMCs or T cells enriched from blood (not recorded which). All receptors come from a woman aged 35 to 49 who had been exposed to COVID-19. Both conserved end residues are part of each CDR3. Each record gives: J gene, V gene, D gene, clone size, CDR3 DNA, CDR3 protein. D genes are given only for firm matches. Some rows mark clone size as missing; the rest say once, few, many or name a class of expanded clone.

>TRBJ1-5|TRBV19|NA|NA
TGTGCCAGTAGTACCGACGGGGGGATAGATCAGCCCCAGCATTTT
CASSTDGGIDQPQHF
>TRBJ1-5|TRBV11-3|TRBD1|NA
TGTGCCAGCATAATTTTTTGCCCAGGGACAGAGCCGAAAAGGCCCCAGCATTTT
CASIIFCPGTEPKRPQHF
>TRBJ2-6|TRBV5-1|NA|NA
TGCGCCAGCAGCTTGTTCGGGGATCCTGGGGCCAACGTCCTGACTTTC
CASSLFGDPGANVLTF
>TRBJ1-6|TRBV15|NA|NA
TGTGCCACCACCCGGGGGGGCAGTATCTATAATTCACCCCTCCACTTT
CATTRGGSIYNSPLHF
>TRBJ1-5|TRBV19|NA|few
TGTGCCAGTAGGTGGGGGGGTAGCAATCAGCCCCAGCATTTT
CASRWGGSNQPQHF
>TRBJ1-2|TRBV7-3|TRBD1|NA
TGTGCCAGCAGCTCGACAGGGGACTATGGCTACACCTTC
CASSSTGDYGYTF
>TRBJ1-1|TRBV6-2/TRBV6-3|TRBD1|NA
TGTGCCAGCAGTTACGGGGCAGGGGGTGAAGCTTTCTTT
CASSYGAGGEAFF
>TRBJ2-2|TRBV14|NA|NA
TGTGCCAGCAGCCAAGATAGAAACCCGTCTTTGGGGGAGCTGTTTTTT
CASSQDRNPSLGELFF
>TRBJ1-1|TRBV20-1|NA|NA
TGCAGTGCTGTTCCTTTCACTGAAGCTTTCTTT
CSAVPFTEAFF
>TRBJ1-2|TRBV6-5|NA|NA
TGTGCCAGCAGGAGAGATCAGGGGAGCTATGGCTACACCTTC
CASRRDQGSYGYTF
>TRBJ2-1|TRBV24-1|TRBD2|once
TGTGCCACCAGTGTAACGACTAGCGGGAGGGCCCGCTCCTACAATGAGCAGTTCTTC
CATSVTTSGRARSYNEQFF
>TRBJ1-6|TRBV2|NA|NA
TGTGCCAGCAGTGCTCGAGTCTCCTATAATTCACCCCTCCACTTT
CASSARVSYNSPLHF
>TRBJ2-6|TRBV19|NA|NA
TGTGCCAGTAGTAAGCAGGCCAGGGGCTCTGGGGCCAACGTCCTGACTTTC
CASSKQARGSGANVLTF
>TRBJ2-3|TRBV12-5|NA|NA
TGTGCTAGTGGTTTGGTACATGGGCGGGGGCTAACAGATACGCAGTATTTT
CASGLVHGRGLTDTQYF
>TRBJ2-1|TRBV7-2|TRBD2|NA
TGTGCCAGCAGCTTAGCGGCCCAATCTCTAGCGGGAGAGCAGTTCTTC
CASSLAAQSLAGEQFF
>TRBJ1-2|TRBV19|TRBD1|NA
TGTGCCAGTAGAGACCCAGGACAGGCTAACTATGGCTACACCTTC
CASRDPGQANYGYTF
>TRBJ2-3|TRBV6-4|NA|NA
TGTGCCAGCAGTGACTCGGGGGGGGCGACAGATACGCAGTATTTT
CASSDSGGATDTQYF
>TRBJ2-3|TRBV9|TRBD2|NA
TGTGCCAGCAGCGTAGATACTAGCGGGGGGTTAGCAGATACGCAGTATTTT
CASSVDTSGGLADTQYF
>TRBJ2-3|TRBV18|NA|once
TGTGCCAGCTCACCACCGGTACTAGATACGCAGTATTTT
CASSPPVLDTQYF
>TRBJ2-5|TRBV30|NA|NA
TGTGCCTGGAGTGTATCCCTAGCTGGCGGGGAGACCCAGTACTTC
CAWSVSLAGGETQYF
>TRBJ2-7|TRBV6-5|NA|NA
TGTGCCAGCAGTTTCACAGGGTTGGGCTACGAGCAGTACTTC
CASSFTGLGYEQYF
>TRBJ2-7|TRBV5-6|TRBD2|NA
TGTGCCAGCACCAGAACAGCTTGGACTAGCGGCAGGAGCTCCTACGAGCAGTACTTC
CASTRTAWTSGRSSYEQYF
>TRBJ2-5|TRBV18|NA|NA
TGTGCCAGCTCACCCGGCGCAGGCGGGAAAGAGACCCAGTACTTC
CASSPGAGGKETQYF
>TRBJ2-7|TRBV10-3|TRBD2|NA
TGTGCCATCAGTCAACTCAGGGGGGCGGGAGGGCCGAACTACGAGCAGTACTTC
CAISQLRGAGGPNYEQYF
>TRBJ1-3|TRBV5-6|NA|NA
TGTGCCAGCAGCTCAGACGGGACATCCAGCTCTGGAAACACCATATATTTT
CASSSDGTSSSGNTIYF
>TRBJ2-4|TRBV2|NA|NA
TGTGCCAGCAGTTTGACAGTAGCCAAAAACATTCAGTACTTC
CASSLTVAKNIQYF